Described below is a single TCR beta chain sequence and its context. This clonotype was seen a handful of times. Its specific antigen is unknown. The record has no base qualities; no much larger clone is one base away. V is shortened by 4 bases, J by 0 bases, and the region joining them spans 16 bases. Including cysteine and phenylalanine, the CDR3 has 17 amino acids. Only CDR3 DNA is held: 51 bases, read in frame from base 1. For CDR1 and CDR2, the germline V gene (reference sequence) lists LGHDT and YNNKEL. This sample was taken from a study of T-cell reconstitution after alpha-beta-depleted transplantation in children (dated by TCRdb to the mid-2010s). Turning to the overall study: The study quantitatively tracked T-cell immune reconstitution after TCRalphabeta/CD19-depleted allogeneic hematopoietic cell transplantation in children using TCR repertoire profiling. Beyond this particular receptor, the publication reports: The frequencies of hyperexpanded clones fell over the following months, and after one year, T-cell counts and TCRbeta diversity were mostly attributed to newly produced T cells. Apparently early alphabetaT-cell count recovery about two months after transplant reportedly relied on only several hundred rapidly expanded clones derived from non-depleted graft cells. In some patients, the high TCRbeta diversity seen at day 60 was put down to recipient T cells and intrathymic progenitors that had survived conditioning.

Libraries were made using PCR. The instrument given in TCRdb is Illumina HiSeq 2500. To normalize quantification of the TCRbeta repertoire, the TCR libraries were built with molecular barcoding that relied on unique molecular identifiers. TCRdb cleaned the public reads at Q25 with fastp, built clones with MiXCR and kept in-frame beta chains. Duplicate CDR3 protein sequences are folded into a single record with the most common DNA and genes. For this sample the table gives fewer than 550,000 distinct CDR3 sequences, of which roughly 17% were detected only once. In total, the top ten clones hold under 30% of the sample. Per the publication, the treatment or condition label means: allogeneic hematopoietic cell transplantation with graft depleted of TCRalphabeta T cells and CD19 B cells. The children who served as transplant recipients had been given grafts of TCRalphabeta/CD19-depleted allogeneic hematopoietic cells.

The chain is assembled from TRBV3-1 and TRBJ2-1; TRBD1 is possibly the D segment (6 matching bases). This TCR was recovered from a boy less than two years old who had a stem cell transplant for Wiskott-Aldrich syndrome, so the T cells may come from the graft donor. The sequencing used PBMCs, mostly from graft donor cells, collected 360 days after TCRalphabeta/CD19-depleted stem cell transplant. The nucleotides are TGTGCCAGCAGCCGGGCCCGGGGACAACGCTCCTACAATGAGCAGTTCTTC. Its protein is CASSRARGQRSYNEQFF.